The sequence of this TCR beta chain was determined in a study of cytomegalovirus exposure and HLA in healthy donors. PCR used 60 Vbeta primers and 13 Jbeta primers. Profiled with immunoSEQ multiplex PCR; TCRdb holds only in-frame clones, not every one. The table has 150,000 to 200,000 clones, 85% seen once. When sampled, the donors appeared nominally healthy, though they likely had unrecorded immune exposures. As for this clone: Its antigen is still unknown.

This CDR3 is 14 amino acids long. V shed 0 bases and J shed 2 bases, with 8 bases lying between them. Germline values: CDR1 LGHNA, CDR2 YSLEER. Study-wide points: On later analysis, the bulk of CMV-associated TCR beta chains appeared to be HLA-restricted. Accurate prediction of HLA-A and HLA-B alleles (for most subjects) was reportedly achieved from TCR beta sequences. Apart from CMV serostatus, no immune exposure information was available.

Sample: PBMCs. This sequence originates from a woman in her 50s in good health and CMV-seronegative. This chain links TRBV4-3 with TRBJ2-7; D uncertain. CDR3 bases: TGCGCCAGCAGCCAAGAAGTTTACACCTACGAGCAGTACTTC. This codes for CASSQEVYTYEQYF.